A selection of T cell receptor beta chains follows, all from one sample in a study of regulatory T cells in long-lasting Graves disease. TCRdb fed the multiplex PCR reads into MiXCR, producing one record per CDR3 protein. The sample has approximately 470,000 distinct CDR3 sequences, 16% seen once; the top ten hold about 12%. These data were likewise used in another study, on T cells in Graves' hyperthyroidism and ophthalmopathy.

This specimen consisted of peripheral blood mononuclear cells (PBMCs), obtained at new diagnosis, from a patient treated with antithyroid drugs. The receptor set was obtained from a man aged 35 to 55 with Graves disease. CDR3s include the opening cysteine and the closing phenylalanine or tryptophan. The D gene is left open where the match is weak. The size of a clone is reported for some rows only, either as once, few or many, or as a class for expanded clones.

CDR3 DNA	CDR3 protein	D gene	V gene	J gene	clone size
TGTGCCATCAGGCCCGGGCTAGCGGGGATTCAGTACTTC	CAIRPGLAGIQYF	TRBD2	TRBV10-3	TRBJ2-4	few
TGTGCCAGCTCACCACTTACAGATTGGGAGCAGTTCTTC	CASSPLTDWEQFF	.	TRBV18	TRBJ2-1	few
TGTGCCAGCAGCTTGTGGGACAAACCCTACGAGCAGTACTTC	CASSLWDKPYEQYF	.	TRBV7-9	TRBJ2-7	many
TGTGCCAGCAGCCCACAGGGGAGGGAATCGGAGACCCAGTACTTC	CASSPQGRESETQYF	.	TRBV2	TRBJ2-5	many
TGCAGCCTACGGGACAGAACCTACGAGCAGTACTTC	CSLRDRTYEQYF	TRBD1	TRBV20-1	TRBJ2-7	many
TGTGCCATCAGTGGCAGGCGGAACACCGGGGAGCTGTTTTTT	CAISGRRNTGELFF	.	TRBV10-3	TRBJ2-2	few
TGTGCCTGGAGAGGGACGGCGAGCACAGATACGCAGTATTTT	CAWRGTASTDTQYF	.	TRBV30	TRBJ2-3	.
TGTGCCAGCTCGGCTTCCGGGAGGCACAATGAGCAGTTCTTC	CASSASGRHNEQFF	TRBD2	TRBV11-2	TRBJ2-1	many
TGCGCCAGCAGCTTATTTCCAGGGGGCAACGAGCAGTACTTC	CASSLFPGGNEQYF	TRBD1	TRBV5-1	TRBJ2-7	many
TGTGCCTGGAGGACCAGGGGGGTAAAAGGGGCCGATATGTTTTTT	CAWRTRGVKGADMFF	TRBD1	TRBV30	TRBJ1-4	many
TGCGCCAGCAGCTTGGGGAGCGGTTTATCCTACGAGCAGTACTTC	CASSLGSGLSYEQYF	.	TRBV5-1	TRBJ2-7	many
TGTGCCAGCTCACCTGTCGGGCGGGAGGGCCGAGAATACGAGCAGTACTTC	CASSPVGREGREYEQYF	TRBD2	TRBV18	TRBJ2-7	many
TGCAGCGTTGAAGGTCGGGGGCCACAGGGCTACGAGCAGTACTTC	CSVEGRGPQGYEQYF	.	TRBV29-1	TRBJ2-7	many
TGTGCCAGCAGTTATATGCCTACCGACAGGGACTATGGCTACACCTTC	CASSYMPTDRDYGYTF	TRBD1	TRBV6-2/TRBV6-3	TRBJ1-2	many
TGTGCCAGCAGTTCCGGGGAAACCCATAATTCACCCCTCCACTTT	CASSSGETHNSPLHF	.	TRBV28	TRBJ1-6	few
TGTGCCAGCAGCCTGGGGATAGCGGCAGCCTACGAGCAGTACTTC	CASSLGIAAAYEQYF	.	TRBV3-1	TRBJ2-7	many
TGTGCCAGCAGCCTGGATGGACTAGCGGGCGGGGAGCAGTTCTTC	CASSLDGLAGGEQFF	TRBD2	TRBV7-9	TRBJ2-1	many
TGTGCCAGCAGCCTCCGGGGCGGGAGGTATGCAGATACGCAGTATTTT	CASSLRGGRYADTQYF	TRBD2	TRBV7-9	TRBJ2-3	.
TGTGCCAGCAGTTTAACGGGGGCGCGCTATGGCTACACCTTC	CASSLTGARYGYTF	.	TRBV28	TRBJ1-2	many
TGTGCCAGCAGTGAAGAGATGACAGGGGCGCACGAGCAGTACTTC	CASSEEMTGAHEQYF	TRBD1	TRBV2	TRBJ2-7	many
TGTGCCAGCAGTTTACAAGGAGTATCTGAAGCTTTCTTT	CASSLQGVSEAFF	.	TRBV12-3/TRBV12-4	TRBJ1-1	.
TGTGCCAGCAGTGACAGGGTATGGGAGCAGTTCTTC	CASSDRVWEQFF	.	TRBV2	TRBJ2-1	many
TGTGCCAGCGATAGGACAGGGGGCATCTACGAGCAGTACTTC	CASDRTGGIYEQYF	TRBD1	TRBV6-1	TRBJ2-7	few
TGCAGCGTTGATGGCCACGTGGTTGGGGCCGAGCAGTACTTC	CSVDGHVVGAEQYF	.	TRBV29-1	TRBJ2-7	once
TGCAGCGTCCCAGAGGGAGGGGGGATCTCTGGGGCCAACGTCCTGACTTTC	CSVPEGGGISGANVLTF	.	TRBV29-1	TRBJ2-6	few
TGTGCCAGTAGTAACCGGGACCGAGAGACCCATTACTTC	CASSNRDRETHYF	.	TRBV19	TRBJ2-5	.
TGTGCCAGCAGCCTCCAGTTCTGGGAGCTGTTTTTT	CASSLQFWELFF	.	TRBV7-9	TRBJ2-2	few
TGTGCCAGCAAACGAGGGACAGCGAACACCGGGGAGCTGTTTTTT	CASKRGTANTGELFF	TRBD1	TRBV7-9	TRBJ2-2	few
TGCGCCAGCAGGGGAACAGGGAATTTAGGCTCCTACGAGCAGTACTTC	CASRGTGNLGSYEQYF	.	TRBV10-2	TRBJ2-7	.
TGTGCCAGCAGTTGGGGCGGAGCGGGAGTAGGCGAGCAGTACTTC	CASSWGGAGVGEQYF	TRBD2	TRBV28	TRBJ2-7	many
TGCAGTGCTAGAGATCCAGGCGCTGGATACGAGCAGTACTTC	CSARDPGAGYEQYF	.	TRBV20-1	TRBJ2-7	.
TGCAGCGCTAGGCTAGCGGGAGGGCTCGAGCAGTACTTC	CSARLAGGLEQYF	TRBD2	TRBV20-1	TRBJ2-7	.
TGTGCCAGCAGCTCGGACACTGAAGCTTTCTTT	CASSSDTEAFF	.	TRBV2	TRBJ1-1	many
TGTGCCAGCAGCCTCCGGACGTCCCGTTCTGGGGCCAACGTCCTGACTTTC	CASSLRTSRSGANVLTF	.	TRBV11-3	TRBJ2-6	.
TGTGCCAGCTTACCGGGACAGGGAGGGCAGCCCCAGCATTTT	CASLPGQGGQPQHF	TRBD1	TRBV6-4	TRBJ1-5	.
TGCGCCAGCAGCTTGGGGGGGACAGGGGGCTCGGGTGAGCAGTTCTTC	CASSLGGTGGSGEQFF	TRBD1	TRBV5-1	TRBJ2-1	.
TGTGCCAGCAGTGGAGTTATCGGGGAGCTGTTTTTT	CASSGVIGELFF	.	TRBV6-2/TRBV6-3	TRBJ2-2	few
TGTGCCAGCACCAAGGGACCCAGGAACACTGAAGCTTTCTTT	CASTKGPRNTEAFF	.	TRBV12-3/TRBV12-4	TRBJ1-1	.
TGTGCCAGCCTAGGGGATTACGAGCAGTACTTC	CASLGDYEQYF	.	TRBV6-1	TRBJ2-7	.
TGTGCCAGCAGTGAGAGACAGGGTCTTAACTATGGCTACACCTTC	CASSERQGLNYGYTF	TRBD1	TRBV6-1	TRBJ1-2	.
TGTGCCAGCAGCTTTAAGGCCAGCCAAGAGACCCAGTACTTC	CASSFKASQETQYF	.	TRBV7-9	TRBJ2-5	many
TGTGCCAGCAGCGAGCCTAGCGGGAGGAGCTCCTACAATGAGCAGTTCTTC	CASSEPSGRSSYNEQFF	TRBD2	TRBV7-9	TRBJ2-1	many
TGTGCCAGCAGCGCTCAGGGAAATACGCAGTATTTT	CASSAQGNTQYF	.	TRBV9	TRBJ2-3	few
TGCGCCAGCAGCCAAGACAGGGAACCCTACAATGAGCAGTTCTTC	CASSQDREPYNEQFF	.	TRBV4-1	TRBJ2-1	many
TGTGCCAGCAGTACAGGGGGCGGTAAGACCCAGTACTTC	CASSTGGGKTQYF	TRBD1	TRBV6-1	TRBJ2-5	.
TGTGCCAGCAGCTCGCATGATGGACAGGGGGCGCGGGAGCAGTACTTC	CASSSHDGQGAREQYF	TRBD1	TRBV7-9	TRBJ2-7	.
TGTGCCAGCAGTGCCGCGGGACAGGGGTTCTATGGCTACACCTTC	CASSAAGQGFYGYTF	TRBD1	TRBV27	TRBJ1-2	.
TGCAGTGCTAGAGGGTTGATTAGCGGGAGGGCCAATGAGCAGTTCTTC	CSARGLISGRANEQFF	TRBD2	TRBV20-1	TRBJ2-1	few
TGTGCCAGTAGCCATGGACAGGGGAAGAACCCCTACGAGCAGTACTTC	CASSHGQGKNPYEQYF	TRBD1	TRBV19	TRBJ2-7	.
TGTGCCAGCAGCTTAGTGGGGGGCAATAGCAATCAGCCCCAGCATTTT	CASSLVGGNSNQPQHF	.	TRBV11-3	TRBJ1-5	.
TGTGCCAGCAGTTTACAAGCAGGGGCCCCTTCAGCCGGGGAGCTGTTTTTT	CASSLQAGAPSAGELFF	.	TRBV27	TRBJ2-2	many